This TCR beta chain was recovered during a study of T cells in localized non-small cell lung cancer (dated by TCRdb to 2020 to 2021). Study-wide context: T cell repertoires of 236 early-stage NSCLC patients were analyzed, with tumors being compared against uninvolved tumor-adjacent lungs. All 220 or so NSCLC patients in the cohort were treatment-naive and had localized lung tumors that were resected. The mean age of the NSCLC patients was about 64 years, with 120 to 150 men and about a hundred women. General study outcomes and caveats: Higher T cell density in blood was associated with longer overall survival, whereas higher clonality in adjacent lung was associated with shorter survival. Because of the exploratory design, TCR variables were selected using unadjusted p-values without false-discovery rate correction. Of the top 100 tumor clones, a median of roughly 53 were detected in paired uninvolved adjacent lung; roughly 29 were also among that lung's top 100. Because multi-region sequencing of the tumors was not done, intratumor heterogeneity could not be ruled out. Uninvolved tumor-adjacent lung showed the highest T cell clonality, higher than tumor, which suggests more focused antigenic responses in the uninvolved tumor-adjacent lung.

TCR beta CDR3 regions were sequenced from DNA using the immunoSEQ Assay. The authors' analysis ran thus. To compute T cell density, TCR beta template counts were normalized to usable DNA, which was estimated by amplifying housekeeping genes. The preseqR package was used to estimate richness by extrapolating to 400,000 templates for PBMC samples and to 120,000 templates for tissue samples. Clonality was defined by subtracting Pielou's evenness from one. To identify tissue-enriched TCRs, differential abundance testing was run on productive amino-acid clonotypes with a minimum total count of 5 and an alpha of 0.1. Repertoire overlap between compartments was quantified with the Jaccard Index and Morisita Overlap Index. GLIPH clustered TCR beta CDR3s with public tetramer-defined viral CDR3s; viral motifs required at least three viral sequences plus V-gene enrichment. As stored in TCRdb, this immuneACCESS dataset retains in-frame rearrangements with V and J assigned. A fraction of the clones does not appear; measured against another copy, unresolved V genes explain less than half of the discrepancy, and the remainder lacks a known reason. Clonal size and the V and J genes are those of that table, whereas D and trimming came from the DNA. In all, the sample holds about 26,000 clones, and around 85% of those were seen once. 11% to 15% of the sample is held by the ten biggest clonotypes.

At diagnosis, tumor, uninvolved tumor-adjacent lung and peripheral blood were collected and then preserved as a mix of FFPE and fresh-frozen material. Blood samples were analyzed as peripheral blood mononuclear cells for TCR repertoire profiling. Turning to this clone: No cognate antigen has been identified for it. It has no much larger one-base neighbor in the sample; base qualities were not kept.

CDR1 and CDR2 are drawn from the germline V gene: SGHVS, FNYEAQ. The CDR3 goes from the cysteine to the phenylalanine over 14 residues. Kept here is only the CDR3 DNA, which spans 42 bases and is read in frame from base 1. V is cut by 0 bases and J by 1 base, and the space between the germline ends is 5 bases. The sequencing here drew on peripheral blood, taken before any cancer treatment. The receptor comes from a female donor of 60 years or more with stage II squamous cell lung carcinoma. In this chain, TRBV7-6 is recombined with TRBJ2-3; a confident D gene designation cannot be given. The CDR3 region: CASSLAIGTDTQYF. The base sequence is TGTGCCAGCAGCTTAGCAATAGGCACAGATACGCAGTATTTT.